The 13 T cell receptor beta chains reported below all come from one sample, sequenced in a study of chronic HIV infection and antiretroviral therapy. TCRdb reanalysed the 5' RACE reads using MiXCR and keeps one entry per CDR3 protein. The sample yields approximately 47,000 distinct CDR3 sequences, about 18% seen once. The sequenced material came from peripheral blood. The receptors were sampled from an adult who had HIV and had not received antiretroviral therapy, or was an uninfected healthy control (not recorded which).

This clonotype was counted only a few times. CDR3 amino acids: CASSIGGGPFNEQFF. The CDR3 DNA is TGTGCCAGTAGTATTGGCGGGGGGCCCTTCAATGAGCAGTTCTTC. The chain is built from TRBV19 and TRBJ2-1, with TRBD2 identical over 8 bases. The CDR3 runs to 15 residues. CDR1 and CDR2 (germline): LNHDA, SQIVND (reference sequence). With 3 bases clipped from V and 6 bases from J, the junction kept 7 bases outside the gene matches.

This clonotype was seen a few times. The chain uses TRBV5-1 and TRBJ2-3; TRBD2 agrees at 10 bases. J was trimmed by 0 bases and V by 7 bases; bases with no gene match: 2. CDR3 size: 14 residues. Germline CDR1 is SGHRS and CDR2 is YFSETQ. In DNA form, the CDR3 reads TGCGCCAGCTGGACTAGCGGTAGCACAGATACGCAGTATTTT. Encoded protein: CASWTSGSTDTQYF.

This clonotype has a count of ten or more. The CDR3: CSAPPTGGPYEQYF. CDR3 coding DNA: TGCAGTGCTCCCCCGACAGGGGGTCCCTACGAGCAGTACTTC. This sequence joins TRBV20-1 and TRBJ2-7, with TRBD1 matching over 9 bases. Per germline, CDR1 DFQATT and CDR2 SNEGSKA (reference sequence). V was pared by 5 bases and J by 2 bases, with 7 bases of the junction left unmatched. The CDR3 consists of 14 residues.

This clonotype was counted a few times. This rearrangement joins TRBV5-1 to TRBJ1-5; perhaps TRBD1 as D (5 bases). Deletions cut 4 bases from V and 4 bases from J, with 9 bases between. Germline V gene lookup returns CDR1 SGHRS and CDR2 YFSETQ. The CDR3 is 13 amino acids. This chain's CDR3 is CASSTGPNQPQHF. CDR3 DNA sequence: TGCGCCAGCAGCACGGGACCGAATCAGCCCCAGCATTTT. The full variable domain, with the rest looked up from reference TRBV5-1 and TRBJ1-5, is KAGVTQTPRYLIKTRGQQVTLSCSPISGHRSVSWYQQTPGQGLQFLFEYFSETQRNKGNFPGRFSGRQFSNSRSEMNVSTLELGDSALYLCASSTGPNQPQHFGDGTRLSIL.

The rearrangement links TRBV28 to TRBJ2-5, with D perhaps TRBD2 (5 bases). V lost 7 bases and J lost 5, with 23 bases in between. Germline CDR1 MDHEN, CDR2 SYDVKM. This CDR3 is built from 16 residues. In DNA, the CDR3 is TGTGCCAGCACCTCAGCGGACTGGTGGATGTGGGAGACCCAGTACTTC. Translated: CASTSADWWMWETQYF.

The V gene is TRBV28, the J gene TRBJ2-1; tentative D call: TRBD2 (5 bases). V dropped 5 bases and J dropped 15 bases, with 17 bases sitting between them. The length of the CDR3 is 12 residues. Looked up from germline, CDR1 is MDHEN and CDR2 is SYDVKM. In nucleotides, the CDR3 is TGTGCCAGCAGTCAAGGTACTAGTATCAGGTTCTTC. Its protein product is CASSQGTSIRFF. Complete variable domain (other parts from reference TRBV28 and TRBJ2-1): DVKVTQSSRYLVKRTGEKVFLECVQDMDHENMFWYRQDPGLGLRLIYFSYDVKMKEKGDIPEGYSVSREKKERFSLILESASTNQTSMYLCASSQGTSIRFFGPGTRLTVL.

The V gene is TRBV29-1, the J gene TRBJ1-1, with D tentatively TRBD1 (5 bases). Germline V CDR1 and CDR2: SQVTM, ANQGSEA. CDR3 length: 11 amino acids. The ends were cut back, 7 bases at V and 10 bases at J, with 16 bases in the middle. CDR3 region: CSASEGERAFF. In DNA, the CDR3 is TGCAGCGCGTCAGAAGGGGAGAGAGCTTTCTTT. Full variable domain (rest looked up from reference TRBV29-1 and TRBJ1-1): SAVISQKPSRDICQRGTSLTIQCQVDSQVTMMFWYRQQPGQSLTLIATANQGSEATYESGFVIDKFPISRPNLTFSTLTVSNMSPEDSSIYLCSASEGERAFFGQGTRLTVV.

The chain uses TRBV6-5 and TRBJ1-2, with D perhaps matching TRBD1 (5 bases). V gave up 4 bases and J gave up 4 bases, with 16 bases separating them. The CDR3 is 15 amino acids. Germline V gene sequence: CDR1 MNHEY, CDR2 SVGAGI. The CDR3 DNA is TGTGCCAGCAGTTTCCCACCGGGGCCGTTCTATGGCTACACCTTC. Its protein product is CASSFPPGPFYGYTF.

The rearrangement links TRBV7-3 to TRBJ2-1, with D unresolved. In germline, CDR1 is SGHTA, CDR2 FQGTGA. The V gene lost 3 bases and the J gene lost 8 bases, with 20 bases spanning the gap. The CDR3 is made up of 16 amino acids. The CDR3 spells CASSLGQVAQGYEQFF. CDR3 coding DNA: TGTGCCAGCAGCTTGGGTCAGGTGGCCCAAGGGTATGAGCAGTTCTTC.

Written as DNA, the CDR3 is TGCAGCGTTGAAGAAGGACAGGCCTCCAATCAGCCCCAGCATTTT. It codes for CSVEEGQASNQPQHF. V is TRBV29-1 and J is TRBJ1-5, with 7 bases matching TRBD1. Germline V gene data show CDR1 as SQVTM and CDR2 as ANQGSEA. J gave up 3 bases and V 0 bases, and 5 bases lay outside the gene matches. This CDR3 has 15 residues.

The V call is TRBV28, the J call TRBJ1-4; perhaps TRBD1 as D (6 bases). V was trimmed by 3 bases and J by 8 bases, leaving 13 bases between them. Germline V lookup: CDR1 MDHEN, CDR2 SYDVKM. This CDR3 is built from 14 residues. CDR3 protein: CASSLIGGGEKLFF. The CDR3 coding sequence is TGTGCCAGCAGTTTGATAGGGGGAGGGGAAAAACTGTTTTTT.

The J gene is TRBJ2-4, the V gene TRBV28; D call uncertain. The ends were cut back, 2 bases at V and 3 bases at J, with 5 bases in the middle. CDR1 MDHEN and CDR2 SYDVKM come from the germline V gene. The CDR3 runs 13 residues. CDR3: CASSLGHKNIQYF. CDR3 nucleotide sequence: TGTGCCAGCAGTTTAGGGCACAAAAACATTCAGTACTTC. Full variable domain (remainder filled in from reference TRBV28 and TRBJ2-4): DVKVTQSSRYLVKRTGEKVFLECVQDMDHENMFWYRQDPGLGLRLIYFSYDVKMKEKGDIPEGYSVSREKKERFSLILESASTNQTSMYLCASSLGHKNIQYFGAGTRLSVL.

The table lists this clonotype with a count of one. The J gene is TRBJ2-7, the V gene TRBV28, with D maybe TRBD2 (5 bases). The CDR3 loop spans 14 amino acids. The V end lost 6 bases, the J end lost 3 bases, and 15 bases lay between the germline ends. Germline V gene lookup returns CDR1 MDHEN and CDR2 SYDVKM. In DNA, the CDR3 is TGTGCCAGCAGGACCCTGGGAGCCTTCTACGAGCAGTACTTC. As protein: CASRTLGAFYEQYF.